This T cell receptor (beta chain) appears in the sequencing data of a study of shared clonotypes between healthy human individuals. A note on this clone: The antigen remains undetermined.

This CDR3 has 13 amino acids. Trimming cost V 4 bases and J 6 bases, with 10 bases left between them. Germline CDR1 is LGHNA and CDR2 is YSLEER. CD45RO-negative, CCR7-selected cells formed the naive CD8 fraction, which excluded terminally differentiated effector memory CD45RA+ cells. In replicate PCRs of sorted subsets, roughly 200 ng DNA, about 30,000 T cell genomes, was used. Assay: immunoSEQ multiplex PCR; the TCRdb copy retains only in-frame clones and omits some. Altogether about 2.1 million clones are present, over 85% being singletons, with the ten largest covering about 1.6%. Study-level points and caveats: Clonotypes not shared had lower generation probabilities than those common to all four donors. Rarefaction analysis demonstrated incomplete sorted-subset sequencing notwithstanding large depth. In having few donors, the study represented limited genetic and exposure-history diversity.

Sequencing input: naive CD8+ T cells from PBMCs. This TCR was recovered from a man aged 18 to 29 in good health. Some clones in this sample may be carry-over from other donors' samples. The V and J genes are TRBV4-3 and TRBJ2-1; D remains ambiguous. In DNA, the CDR3 is TGCGCCAGCAGCCCAAACACGGCCAATGAGCAGTTCTTC. It is translated as CASSPNTANEQFF.